The TCR beta chain described here comes from a study of control samples from healthy donors and cancer patients. The count of this clone is one. Data came from immunoSEQ multiplex PCR; TCRdb stores just in-frame clones and leaves some out. Of 100,000 to 150,000 clones in the sample, 80% to 95% were seen once. The CDR3 runs 11 residues. The germline V and J ends were trimmed by 6 bases and 5 bases, with 10 bases remaining between them. CDR1 is DFQATT and CDR2 is SNEGSKA in the germline V gene (reference sequence). This clonotype originated in a man in his forties or fifties in good health. What was sequenced was blood. The chain combines TRBV20-1 with TRBJ2-5, with D uncertain. The DNA for the CDR3 is TGCAGTGCGACCCCTCATGAGACCCAGTACTTC. It translates to CSATPHETQYF.